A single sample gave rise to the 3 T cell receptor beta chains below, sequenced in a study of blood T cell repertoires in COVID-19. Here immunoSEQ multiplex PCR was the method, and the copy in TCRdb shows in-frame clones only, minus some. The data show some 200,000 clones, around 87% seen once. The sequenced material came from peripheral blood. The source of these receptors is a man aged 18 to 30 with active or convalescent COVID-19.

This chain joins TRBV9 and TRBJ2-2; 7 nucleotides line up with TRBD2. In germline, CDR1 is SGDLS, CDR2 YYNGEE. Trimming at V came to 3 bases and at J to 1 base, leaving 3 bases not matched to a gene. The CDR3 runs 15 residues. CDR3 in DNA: TGTGCCAGCAGCGGCGGACTAGTGAACACCGGGGAGCTGTTTTTT. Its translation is CASSGGLVNTGELFF.

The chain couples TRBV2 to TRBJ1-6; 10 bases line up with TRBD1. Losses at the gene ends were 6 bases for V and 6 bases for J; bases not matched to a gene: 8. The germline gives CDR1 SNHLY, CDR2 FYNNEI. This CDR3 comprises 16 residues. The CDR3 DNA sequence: TGTGCCAGCAGGAGGGACAGGGGATGGGGTAATTCACCCCTCCACTTT. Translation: CASRRDRGWGNSPLHF. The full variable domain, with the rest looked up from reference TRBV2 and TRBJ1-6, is EPEVTQTPSHQVTQMGQEVILRCVPISNHLYFYWYRQILGQKVEFLVSFYNNEISEKSEIFDDQFSVERPDGSNFTLKIRSTKLEDSAMYFCASRRDRGWGNSPLHFGNGTRLTVT.

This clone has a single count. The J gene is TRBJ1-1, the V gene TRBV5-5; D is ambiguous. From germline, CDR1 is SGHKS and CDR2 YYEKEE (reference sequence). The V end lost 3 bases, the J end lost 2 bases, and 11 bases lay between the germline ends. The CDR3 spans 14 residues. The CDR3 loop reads CASSSLEGNTEAFF. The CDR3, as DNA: TGTGCCAGCAGCTCTTTGGAGGGAAACACTGAAGCTTTCTTT.